This T cell receptor (beta chain) was sequenced during a study of blood T cell dynamics during melanoma immunotherapy. The protocol was immunoSEQ multiplex PCR, while the TCRdb copy is restricted to in-frame clones and leaves out a portion. The table lists about 7,100 clones, more than 75% of them singletons. Findings of the study overall: Clones driving repertoire changes may be melanoma-specific or general immune activation.

Time point meaning: week 3, after first cycle of checkpoint inhibitor. A note on this clone: What it binds is unknown.

Trimming shortened V by 1 base and J by 0 bases, and 13 bases separated the two germline ends. Germline V gene sequence: CDR1 SGHTA, CDR2 FQGNSA. The CDR3 length is 16 residues. The sequence was collected from a human donor with melanoma. The source was blood, collected from a patient treated with checkpoint blockade. This chain connects TRBV7-2 to TRBJ2-7, with D unresolved. This CDR3 is CASSLVGLPSSYEQYF. The CDR3 coding sequence is TGTGCCAGCAGCTTAGTAGGCCTGCCTTCCTCCTACGAGCAGTACTTC.